One sample yielded the 14 T cell receptor beta chains listed below, sequenced in a study of T cell responses to AZD1222 COVID-19 vaccine (dated by TCRdb to the early 2020s). Preparation of the library involved the immunoSEQ multiplex PCR assay. Sourced from immuneACCESS, this table was stored by TCRdb with only in-frame sequences that have V and J called. A share of the clones is absent; for the studies checked, an unresolved V gene accounts for under half, and the remainder has no known explanation. Counted in this sample were just under 55,000 clones; around 90% of them appeared once. 3% to 4.5% of the sample is in the top ten clones. What this sample's time point label stands for: baseline before first vaccination. Here the sequenced sample was peripheral blood, taken on day 0 of AZD1222 vaccination. Receptor source: an adult in good health.

This clone was seen a few times. The genes are TRBV9 and TRBJ2-7, with 7 bases that match TRBD1. The trim removed 0 bases at V and 4 bases at J, leaving 7 bases unmatched. Germline V CDR1 and CDR2: SGDLS, YYNGEE. This CDR3 comprises 15 residues. CDR3 coding DNA: TGTGCCAGCAGCGTAGGGAGTGGGACAGAATACGAGCAGTACTTC. Translation: CASSVGSGTEYEQYF.

This chain joins TRBV10-3 and TRBJ1-1, with D possibly matching TRBD1 (6 bases). The CDR3 spans 13 residues. Trimming took 4 bases from V and 3 from J, leaving 9 bases between them. Germline CDR1 and CDR2: ENHRY and SYGVKD. The CDR3 DNA reads TGTGCCATCAGTGCCTCAGGGGACACTGAAGCTTTCTTT. This translates into CAISASGDTEAFF.

This clone was detected only once. The chain is built from TRBV24-1 and TRBJ2-5, with TRBD1 identical over 7 bases. Germline CDR1 reads KGHDR; CDR2 reads SFDVKD. Losses at the gene ends were 6 bases for V and 4 bases for J; bases not matched to a gene: 7. This CDR3 spans 14 amino acids. CDR3 DNA sequence: TGTGCCACCAGTTCATCACAGGGGCCAGAGACCCAGTACTTC. Amino acid sequence: CATSSSQGPETQYF.

The J gene is TRBJ2-2, the V gene TRBV6-5, with D unclear. The CDR3 extends over 14 amino acids. Deletions cut 8 bases from V and 7 bases from J, with 17 bases between. The germline V gene encodes CDR1 MNHEY and CDR2 SVGAGI. CDR3 amino acids: CASAPGGYGGELFF. In nucleotides, the CDR3 is TGTGCCAGCGCACCCGGCGGTTATGGCGGGGAGCTGTTTTTT.

The chain is built from TRBV12-3 or TRBV12-4 and TRBJ2-2, with D perhaps TRBD1 (5 bases). Trimming cost V 7 bases and J 7 bases, with 13 bases left between them. The CDR3 runs 13 residues. This CDR3 reads CASTQGFGGELFF. The CDR3 nucleotides read TGTGCCAGCACGCAGGGTTTTGGCGGGGAGCTGTTTTTT.

The chain is built from TRBV3-1 (or the pseudogene TRBV3-2) and TRBJ2-2; TRBD2 is a possible D gene (6 bases). CDR1 and CDR2 (germline): LGHDT, YNNKEL (reference sequence). V was trimmed by 4 bases and J by 8 bases, leaving 17 bases between them. CDR3 length: 15 amino acids. CDR3 nucleotide sequence: TGTGCCAGCAGCCCTGGGACTCCCCCGAGTGGGGAGCTGTTTTTT. Its translation: CASSPGTPPSGELFF.

The V call is TRBV6-1, the J call TRBJ1-5, with D hard to call. Germline CDR1 is MNHNS and CDR2 is SASEGT. The V and J ends lost 2 bases and 7 bases respectively, with 12 bases between them. The CDR3 contains 14 residues. CDR3 residues: CASSEFPGPQPQHF. The CDR3 DNA reads TGTGCCAGCAGTGAATTTCCAGGCCCACAGCCCCAGCATTTT.

This chain joins TRBV7-9 and TRBJ1-5; the match to TRBD1 covers 8 bases. CDR3 length: 16 amino acids. Germline V gene data show CDR1 as SEHNR and CDR2 as FQNEAQ (reference sequence). With 5 bases clipped from V and 4 bases from J, the junction kept 10 bases outside the gene matches. The CDR3 DNA is TGTGCCAGCAGCCCCGGCCGCGGACAGGGAAATCAGCCCCAGCATTTT. It encodes CASSPGRGQGNQPQHF.

CDR3 DNA sequence: TGTGCCAGCAGTGAAGCGACACGGAGATATGGCTACACCTTC. Its translation: CASSEATRRYGYTF. The J gene is TRBJ1-2, the V gene TRBV2; no definite D call. Looked up from germline, CDR1 is SNHLY and CDR2 is FYNNEI. The ends were cut back, 0 bases at V and 5 bases at J, with 10 bases in the middle. The CDR3 length is 14 residues.

The rearrangement links TRBV7-2 to TRBJ1-5; D possibly corresponds to TRBD1 (5 bases). Trimming left V 5 bases short and J 4 bases short, with 12 bases between. The germline gives CDR1 SGHTA, CDR2 FQGNSA. CDR3 length equals 14 residues. The CDR3 nucleotides read TGTGCCAGCAGCCAAGGGACTTCAAATCAGCCCCAGCATTTT. It is translated as CASSQGTSNQPQHF.

The chain joins TRBV27 to TRBJ2-7, with a weak D call TRBD1 (6 bases). The CDR3 loop spans 14 amino acids. The germline V gene encodes CDR1 MNHEY and CDR2 SMNVEV (reference sequence). With 5 bases removed from V and 5 bases from J, the gap between germline ends came to 16 bases. The CDR3 protein is CASSNPGTLHEQYF. DNA for the CDR3: TGTGCCAGCAGTAACCCAGGGACACTCCACGAGCAGTACTTC.

This clone was seen only a few times. The chain combines TRBV5-6 with TRBJ2-2, with D perhaps matching TRBD1 (6 bases). The CDR3 sequence is 14 residues long. Trimming removed 5 bases from V and 1 base from J, with 9 bases in between. The germline CDR1 and CDR2 sequences are SGHDT and YYEEEE. Here the CDR3 reads CASRPTGNTGELFF. The CDR3 bases are TGTGCCAGCAGACCGACAGGGAACACCGGGGAGCTGTTTTTT.

J is TRBJ2-1 and V is TRBV6-5, with D uncertain. Germline V gene sequence: CDR1 MNHEY, CDR2 SVGAGI. This CDR3 contains 13 residues. V gave up 1 base and J gave up 4 bases, with 5 bases separating them. The CDR3 region is CASSYYGYNEQFF. The CDR3 nucleotides read TGTGCCAGCAGTTACTATGGGTACAATGAGCAGTTCTTC.

This rearrangement joins TRBV19 to TRBJ1-5; D may be TRBD1 (5 bases). Per germline, CDR1 LNHDA and CDR2 SQIVND (reference sequence). V was trimmed by 7 bases and J by 0 bases, leaving 10 bases between them. The CDR3 runs 14 residues. CDR3 coding DNA: TGTGCCAGTACCCCAGGGTATAGCAATCAGCCCCAGCATTTT. Translating it yields CASTPGYSNQPQHF.